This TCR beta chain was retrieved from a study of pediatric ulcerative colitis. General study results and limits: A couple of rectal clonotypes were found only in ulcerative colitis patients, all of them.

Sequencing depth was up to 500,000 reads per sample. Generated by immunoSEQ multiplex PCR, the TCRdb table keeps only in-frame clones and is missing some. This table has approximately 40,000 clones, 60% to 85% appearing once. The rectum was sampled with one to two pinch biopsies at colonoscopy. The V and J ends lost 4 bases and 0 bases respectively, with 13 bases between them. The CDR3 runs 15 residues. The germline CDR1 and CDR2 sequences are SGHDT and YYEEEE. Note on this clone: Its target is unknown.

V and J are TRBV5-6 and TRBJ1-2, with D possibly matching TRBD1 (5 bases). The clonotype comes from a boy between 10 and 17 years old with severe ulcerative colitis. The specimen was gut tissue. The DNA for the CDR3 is TGTGCCAGCAGCCCAGGGCCCGGATCTAACTATGGCTACACCTTC. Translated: CASSPGPGSNYGYTF.